This TCR beta chain comes out of a study of T cell clones after liver transplantation. Study-level results: Compared with third party-reactive sequences, donor-reactive ones declined more, independent of withdrawal success.

Generated by immunoSEQ multiplex PCR, the TCRdb table keeps only in-frame clones and is missing some. The table shows 65,000 to 95,000 clones, with around 80% occurring only once. Germline-derived CDR1 and CDR2 are SNHLY and FYNNEI. Trimming shortened V by 6 bases and J by 9 bases, and 6 bases separated the two germline ends. The CDR3 runs to 10 residues. Details on this clone: Antigen specificity is unknown.

The V and J genes are TRBV2 and TRBJ2-1; D is uncertain. The sequences come from CD4+ T cells from blood, collected before liver transplant. This clonotype was sampled from a human donor who received a liver transplant. DNA for the CDR3: TGTGCCAGCAGCCGAATTGAGCAGTTCTTC. This codes for CASSRIEQFF.